The 21 T cell receptor beta chains below all came from one sample that was sequenced in a study of blood T cell repertoires in COVID-19. Repertoires were generated with immunoSEQ multiplex PCR, while TCRdb's copy carries only in-frame clones and drops some. The table lists roughly 180,000 clones, over 70% of them singletons. The specimen was PBMCs or T cells enriched from blood (not recorded which). The receptors derive from a woman aged 45 to 65 in a cohort exposed to, infected with or recovered from COVID-19 (not recorded which).

This sequence joins TRBV7-2 and TRBJ1-2; D is ambiguous. The CDR3 covers 20 residues. The V and J ends lost 0 bases and 4 bases respectively, with 27 bases between them. Germline CDR1 SGHTA, CDR2 FQGNSA. CDR3 in amino acids: CASSLAKEETFPSLFYGYTF. CDR3 coding DNA: TGTGCCAGCAGCTTAGCGAAGGAGGAGACTTTCCCCTCTCTATTCTATGGCTACACCTTC.

The CDR3 coding sequence is TGTGCCAGCAGAAGGAGCCGGGACAGGGCCTACGAGCAGTACTTC. Translated: CASRRSRDRAYEQYF. The chain uses TRBV6-5 and TRBJ2-7, with TRBD1 identical over 9 bases. V was pared by 6 bases and J by 2 bases, with 8 bases of the junction left unmatched. From germline, CDR1 is MNHEY and CDR2 SVGAGI. The CDR3 runs 15 residues.

The CDR3, as DNA: TGCAGCGTCCTGGACAGGGGGTCCCTCCACTTT. Its protein is CSVLDRGSLHF. The chain recombines TRBV29-1 with TRBJ1-6; 10 nucleotides agree with TRBD1. CDR3 size: 11 residues. Unmatched junction bases numbered 4, after V lost 6 bases and J lost 14 bases. The germline CDR1 and CDR2 sequences are SQVTM and ANQGSEA. Full variable domain (remainder filled in from reference TRBV29-1 and TRBJ1-6): SAVISQKPSRDICQRGTSLTIQCQVDSQVTMMFWYRQQPGQSLTLIATANQGSEATYESGFVIDKFPISRPNLTFSTLTVSNMSPEDSSIYLCSVLDRGSLHFGNGTRLTVT.

This chain joins TRBV18 and TRBJ1-5, with D maybe TRBD1 (6 bases). V lost 3 bases and J lost 7, with 10 bases in between. Germline CDR1 KGHSH, CDR2 LQKENI. The CDR3 runs 13 residues. This CDR3 reads CASSPRDTQPQHF. In DNA form, the CDR3 reads TGTGCCAGCTCACCCCGGGACACACAGCCCCAGCATTTT.

The V and J genes are TRBV9 and TRBJ2-1; 8 nucleotides agree with TRBD2. The J segment lost 7 bases and the V segment lost 0 bases, leaving 9 bases of the junction unmatched. The CDR3 loop spans 16 amino acids. Looked up from germline, CDR1 is SGDLS and CDR2 is YYNGEE. The CDR3, as DNA: TGTGCCAGCAGCGTAGTTGTGGGCGCGGGGGGTAATGAGCAGTTCTTC. It yields the protein CASSVVVGAGGNEQFF.

The CDR3 here is CASSGKQGAAYEQYF. In DNA, the CDR3 is TGCGCCAGCAGCGGAAAACAGGGGGCAGCGTACGAGCAGTACTTC. The rearrangement links TRBV5-1 to TRBJ2-7, with 9 bases that match TRBD1. Germline V lookup: CDR1 SGHRS, CDR2 YFSETQ. The CDR3 is made up of 15 amino acids. Unmatched junction bases numbered 9, after V lost 4 bases and J lost 4 bases.

The chain combines TRBV29-1 with TRBJ1-3; D not certain. The CDR3 is 14 amino acids. Per germline, CDR1 SQVTM and CDR2 ANQGSEA. Deletions cut 3 bases from V and 4 bases from J, with 13 bases between. This CDR3 is CSVDPPGSGNTIYF. CDR3 DNA sequence: TGCAGCGTTGATCCGCCAGGCTCGGGAAACACCATATATTTT.

The chain uses TRBV9 and TRBJ2-7, with a tentative D call TRBD1 (6 bases). Germline V gene lookup returns CDR1 SGDLS and CDR2 YYNGEE. Trimming cost V 0 bases and J 3 bases, with 10 bases left between them. This CDR3 contains 14 residues. The CDR3 sequence: CASSVGGLSYEQYF. The CDR3 region has the DNA TGTGCCAGCAGCGTAGGGGGGCTGAGCTACGAGCAGTACTTC.

The rearrangement uses TRBV20-1 and TRBJ2-1; D ambiguous. V gave up 6 bases and J gave up 10 bases, with 13 bases separating them. Germline V lookup: CDR1 DFQATT, CDR2 SNEGSKA (reference sequence). The length of the CDR3 is 11 residues. The CDR3 DNA reads TGCAGTGCCGAGTGGAGCTCGGAGCAGTTCTTC. This encodes CSAEWSSEQFF.

The rearrangement joins TRBV10-1 to TRBJ1-4; possible D gene TRBD1, 5 bases. Trimming took 1 base from V and 2 from J, leaving 20 bases between them. Germline values: CDR1 WNHNN, CDR2 SYGVQD (reference sequence). The CDR3 loop spans 19 amino acids. In DNA, the CDR3 is TGCGCCAGCAGTGAGTGGATGGACAAAGAACTTGAGACTAATGAAAAACTGTTTTTT. This codes for CASSEWMDKELETNEKLFF.

The chain recombines TRBV15 with TRBJ2-7; 9 positions match TRBD1. The CDR3 runs to 15 residues. V was pared by 4 bases and J by 5 bases, with 9 bases of the junction left unmatched. Germline V gene lookup returns CDR1 LNHNV and CDR2 YYDKDF (reference sequence). The CDR3 region has the DNA TGTGCCACCAGCATGGCCGGGACAGGGCTCGACGAGCAGTACTTC. Translated, it gives CATSMAGTGLDEQYF.

The chain uses TRBV6-2 or TRBV6-3 and TRBJ1-2; the D gene is possibly TRBD1 (5 bases). CDR3 length: 12 amino acids. V lost 6 bases, J lost 8 bases, and 13 bases lay in between. The germline V gene has CDR1 MNHEY and CDR2 SVGEGT. The CDR3 coding sequence is TGTGCCAGCAGCCAGGGACTTGGAGGCTACACCTTC. Its translation: CASSQGLGGYTF.

V and J are TRBV7-9 and TRBJ2-7; D gene uncertain. This CDR3 contains 12 residues. Germline loops: CDR1 SEHNR, CDR2 FQNEAQ (reference sequence). The V and J ends lost 2 bases and 5 bases respectively, with 7 bases between them. The CDR3 region is CASSLFSDEQYF. In DNA form, the CDR3 reads TGTGCCAGCAGCTTATTTTCCGACGAGCAGTACTTC.

The chain recombines TRBV7-2 with TRBJ1-2; TRBD1 aligns across 12 bases. J lost 7 bases, V lost 4 bases, and 7 bases had no gene match. CDR1 is SGHTA, CDR2 FQGNSA, per germline. This CDR3 is built from 15 residues. The CDR3 region has the DNA TGTGCCAGCAGCTCACCGGGACAGGGGGCGGGTGGCTACACCTTC. Residues: CASSSPGQGAGGYTF.

The chain couples TRBV5-6 to TRBJ1-5; D not resolved. Germline CDR1 and CDR2: SGHDT and YYEEEE. CDR3 length: 15 amino acids. Deletions cut 0 bases from V and 11 bases from J, with 18 bases between. CDR3 bases: TGTGCCAGCAGCTTGGGTGGAGGGTTCTCTATGGCCCAGCATTTT. Residues: CASSLGGGFSMAQHF.

The gene calls are TRBV29-1 and TRBJ2-1; possible D gene TRBD2, 6 bases. Germline CDR1 and CDR2: SQVTM and ANQGSEA. The CDR3 spans 12 residues. The V gene lost 3 bases and the J gene lost 6 bases, with 9 bases spanning the gap. In nucleotides, the CDR3 is TGCAGCGTTGAGGAGGGAAGCAATGAGCAGTTCTTC. Protein product: CSVEEGSNEQFF.

This chain links TRBV3-1 (or the pseudogene TRBV3-2) with TRBJ2-4; maybe TRBD2 (6 bases). With 5 bases removed from V and 4 bases from J, the gap between germline ends came to 15 bases. CDR3 length: 15 amino acids. Germline-derived CDR1 and CDR2 are LGHDT and YNNKEL (reference sequence). CDR3 protein: CASSGVTSGKNIQYF. CDR3 in DNA: TGTGCCAGCAGCGGAGTTACAAGCGGGAAAAACATTCAGTACTTC.

The gene calls are TRBV6-6 and TRBJ1-6; TRBD1 matches 9 bases. CDR1 is MNHNY and CDR2 is SVGAGI in the germline V gene (reference sequence). V was clipped by 5 bases and J by 7 bases; unmatched bases: 12. This CDR3 region has 17 residues. The CDR3 loop reads CASSHATGGAGNSPLHF. The CDR3 nucleotides are TGTGCCAGCAGTCATGCTACAGGGGGCGCGGGGAATTCACCCCTCCACTTT.

The chain is built from TRBV5-1 and TRBJ2-7; 8 nucleotides agree with TRBD1. Germline CDR1 reads SGHRS; CDR2 reads YFSETQ. V lost 3 bases to trimming and J lost 6 bases; unmatched junction nucleotides: 8. The CDR3 covers 14 residues. CDR3 protein: CASSSQGDAPEQYF. CDR3 in DNA: TGCGCCAGCAGCTCACAGGGGGATGCCCCCGAGCAGTACTTC.

The J gene is TRBJ2-7, the V gene TRBV18; TRBD1 matches at 10 bases. V lost 4 bases, J lost 1 base, and 10 bases stayed unmatched. Germline values: CDR1 KGHSH, CDR2 LQKENI. This CDR3 has 17 residues. CDR3 amino acids: CASSRGSGTGESYEQYF. The CDR3 DNA is TGTGCCAGCTCACGCGGGTCCGGGACAGGGGAATCCTACGAGCAGTACTTC.

This chain joins TRBV24-1 and TRBJ1-2, with unresolved D. Germline CDR1 is KGHDR and CDR2 is SFDVKD. V dropped 7 bases and J dropped 4 bases, with 9 bases sitting between them. The CDR3 runs 12 residues. This CDR3 is CATSGEGYGYTF. CDR3 DNA sequence: TGTGCCACCAGCGGAGAAGGCTATGGCTACACCTTC.